The clone carrying this TCR beta chain was picked up many times. CDR1 is SQVTM, CDR2 ANQGSEA, per germline. V was shortened by 0 bases and J by 5 bases, with 9 bases between the two germline ends. CDR3 length: 13 amino acids. The data were obtained in a study of T-cell reconstitution after alpha-beta-depleted transplantation in children. This sample's TCRbeta library carried unique molecular identifier barcodes. TCRdb processed the PCR reads anew with MiXCR; each CDR3 protein has one entry. Among 700,000 or so distinct CDR3 sequences, around 14% were seen once, and the ten largest hold around 0.76%. The sample was PBMCs, taken before TCRalphabeta/CD19-depleted stem cell transplant. The receptor comes from a girl aged 2-10 years with congenital amegakaryocytic thrombocytopenia, due to receive a stem cell transplant. The genes are TRBV29-1 and TRBJ2-3, with TRBD1 as a possible D gene (5 bases). In nucleotides, the CDR3 is TGCAGCGTTGAAGAGGGGCTAGGAGATACGCAGTATTTT. Translated: CSVEEGLGDTQYF.